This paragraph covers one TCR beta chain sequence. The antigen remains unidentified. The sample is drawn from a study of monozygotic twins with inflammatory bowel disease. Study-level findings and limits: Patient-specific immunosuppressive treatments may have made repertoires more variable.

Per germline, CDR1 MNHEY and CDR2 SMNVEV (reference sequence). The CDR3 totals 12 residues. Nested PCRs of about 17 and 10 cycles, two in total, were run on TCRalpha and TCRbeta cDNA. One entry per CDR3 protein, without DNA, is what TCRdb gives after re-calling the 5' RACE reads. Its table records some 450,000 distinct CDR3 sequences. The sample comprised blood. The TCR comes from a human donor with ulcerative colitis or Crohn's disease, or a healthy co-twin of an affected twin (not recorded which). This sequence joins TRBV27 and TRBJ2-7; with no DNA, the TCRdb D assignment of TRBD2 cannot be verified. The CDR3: CASSRRGNEQYF.